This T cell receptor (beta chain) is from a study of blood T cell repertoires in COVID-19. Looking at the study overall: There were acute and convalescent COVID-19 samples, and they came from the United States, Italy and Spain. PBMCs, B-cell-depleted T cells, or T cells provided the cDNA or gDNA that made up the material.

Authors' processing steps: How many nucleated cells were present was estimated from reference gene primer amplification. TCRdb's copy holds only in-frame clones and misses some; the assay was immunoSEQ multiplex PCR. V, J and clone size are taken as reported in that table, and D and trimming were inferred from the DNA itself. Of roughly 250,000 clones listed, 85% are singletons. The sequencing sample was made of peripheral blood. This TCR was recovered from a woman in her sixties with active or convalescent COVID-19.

Here the CDR3 reads CASRDFGGEETQYF. The CDR3 nucleotides read TGTGCCAGCAGGGATTTCGGAGGCGAAGAGACCCAGTACTTC. The chain uses TRBV28 and TRBJ2-5; weak D call: TRBD2 (5 bases). This CDR3 is 14 amino acids long. CDR1 and CDR2 from the germline V gene are MDHEN and SYDVKM. Trimming took 6 bases from V and 3 from J, leaving 14 bases between them.